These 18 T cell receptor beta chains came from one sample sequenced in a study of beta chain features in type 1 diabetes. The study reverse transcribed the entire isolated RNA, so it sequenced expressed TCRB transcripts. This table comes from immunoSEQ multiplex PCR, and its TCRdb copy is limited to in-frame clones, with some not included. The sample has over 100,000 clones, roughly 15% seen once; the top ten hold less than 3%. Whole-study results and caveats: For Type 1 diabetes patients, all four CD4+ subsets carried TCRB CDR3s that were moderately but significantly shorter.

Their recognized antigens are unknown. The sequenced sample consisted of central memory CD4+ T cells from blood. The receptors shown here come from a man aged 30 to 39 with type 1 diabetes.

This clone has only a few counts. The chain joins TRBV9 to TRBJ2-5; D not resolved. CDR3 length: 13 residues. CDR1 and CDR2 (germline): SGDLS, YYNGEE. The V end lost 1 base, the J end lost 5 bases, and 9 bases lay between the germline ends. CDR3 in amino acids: CASSVRSQETQYF. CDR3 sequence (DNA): TGTGCCAGCAGCGTAAGGTCGCAGGAGACCCAGTACTTC.

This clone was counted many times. CDR3 loop: CASRDYRVYEQFF. CDR3 coding DNA: TGTGCCAGCAGGGATTACAGGGTCTATGAGCAGTTCTTC. This sequence joins TRBV5-8 and TRBJ2-1; TRBD1 might be the D (6 bases). The CDR3 length is 13 residues. Trimming removed 5 bases at V and 8 bases at J, with 14 bases between. CDR1 and CDR2 (germline): SGHTS, YDEGEE.

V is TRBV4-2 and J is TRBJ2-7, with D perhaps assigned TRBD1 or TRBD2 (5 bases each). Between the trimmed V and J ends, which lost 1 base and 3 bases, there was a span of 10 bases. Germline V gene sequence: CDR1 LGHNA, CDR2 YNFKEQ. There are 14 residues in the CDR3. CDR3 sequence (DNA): TGTGCCAGCAGCCAAGGGGACGGACGCTACGAGCAGTACTTC. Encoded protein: CASSQGDGRYEQYF.

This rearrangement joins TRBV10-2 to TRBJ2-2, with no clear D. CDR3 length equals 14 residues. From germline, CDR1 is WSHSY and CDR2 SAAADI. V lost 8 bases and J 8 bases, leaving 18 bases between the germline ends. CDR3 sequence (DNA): TGCGCCAGCCGGCCTGAGCCAGCAATAGGGGAGCTGTTTTTT. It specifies CASRPEPAIGELFF.

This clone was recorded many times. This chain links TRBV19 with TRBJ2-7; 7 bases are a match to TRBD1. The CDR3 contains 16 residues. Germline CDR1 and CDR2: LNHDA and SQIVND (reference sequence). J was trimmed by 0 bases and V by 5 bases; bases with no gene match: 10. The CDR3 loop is CASSLRKGGDSYEQYF. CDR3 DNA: TGTGCCAGTAGTTTAAGGAAAGGGGGCGACTCCTACGAGCAGTACTTC.

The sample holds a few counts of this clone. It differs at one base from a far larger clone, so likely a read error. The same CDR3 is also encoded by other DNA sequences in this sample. This CDR3 reads CSVVWGQRETQYF. The CDR3 coding sequence is TGCAGCGTGGTTTGGGGACAGCGAGAGACCCAGTACTTC. This chain uses TRBV29-1 with TRBJ2-5; TRBD1 agrees at 7 bases. J was trimmed by 4 bases and V by 6 bases; bases with no gene match: 8. The CDR3 sequence is 13 residues long. CDR1 is SQVTM, CDR2 ANQGSEA, per germline.

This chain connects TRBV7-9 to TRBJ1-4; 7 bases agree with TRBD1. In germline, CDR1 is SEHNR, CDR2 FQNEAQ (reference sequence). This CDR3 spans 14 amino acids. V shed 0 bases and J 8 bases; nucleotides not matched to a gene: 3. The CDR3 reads CASSLAWDSEKLFF. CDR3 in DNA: TGTGCCAGCAGCTTAGCGTGGGACAGCGAAAAACTGTTTTTT.

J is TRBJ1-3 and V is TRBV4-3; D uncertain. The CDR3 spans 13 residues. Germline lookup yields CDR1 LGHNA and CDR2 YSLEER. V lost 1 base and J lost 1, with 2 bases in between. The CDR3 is CASSQVSGNTIYF. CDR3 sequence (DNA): TGCGCCAGCAGCCAAGTATCTGGAAACACCATATATTTT.

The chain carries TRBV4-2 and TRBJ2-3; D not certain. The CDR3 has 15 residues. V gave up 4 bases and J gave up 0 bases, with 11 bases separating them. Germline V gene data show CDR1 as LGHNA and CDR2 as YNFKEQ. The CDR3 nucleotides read TGTGCCAGCAGCCCAGACCAGCGTAGCACAGATACGCAGTATTTT. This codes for CASSPDQRSTDTQYF.

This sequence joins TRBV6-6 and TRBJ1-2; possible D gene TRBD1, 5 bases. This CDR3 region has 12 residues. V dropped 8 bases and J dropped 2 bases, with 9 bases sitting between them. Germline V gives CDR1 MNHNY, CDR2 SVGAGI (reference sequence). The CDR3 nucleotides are TGTGCCAGCGCAGGGCAGAACTATGGCTACACCTTC. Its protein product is CASAGQNYGYTF.

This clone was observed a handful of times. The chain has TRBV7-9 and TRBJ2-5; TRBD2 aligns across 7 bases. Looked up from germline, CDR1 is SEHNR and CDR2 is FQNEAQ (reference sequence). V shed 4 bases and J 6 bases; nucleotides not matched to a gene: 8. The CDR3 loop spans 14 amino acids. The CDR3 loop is CASSSEAGVKTQYF. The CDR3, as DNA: TGTGCCAGCAGCTCCGAGGCGGGGGTGAAGACCCAGTACTTC.

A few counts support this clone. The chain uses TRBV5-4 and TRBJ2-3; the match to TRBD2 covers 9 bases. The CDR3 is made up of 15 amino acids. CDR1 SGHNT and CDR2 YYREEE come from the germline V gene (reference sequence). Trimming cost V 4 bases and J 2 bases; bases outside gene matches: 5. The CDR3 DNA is TGTGCCAGCAGCCCGACTAGCGGCCACACAGATACGCAGTATTTT. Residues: CASSPTSGHTDTQYF. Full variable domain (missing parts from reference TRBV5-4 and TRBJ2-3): ETGVTQSPTHLIKTRGQQVTLRCSSQSGHNTVSWYQQALGQGPQFIFQYYREEENGRGNFPPRFSGLQFPNYSSELNVNALELDDSALYLCASSPTSGHTDTQYFGPGTRLTVL.

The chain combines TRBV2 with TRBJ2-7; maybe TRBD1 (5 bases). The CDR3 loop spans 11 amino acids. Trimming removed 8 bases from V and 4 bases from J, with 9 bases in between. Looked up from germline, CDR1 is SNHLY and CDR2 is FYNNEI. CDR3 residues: CASAQGYEQYF. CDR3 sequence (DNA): TGTGCCAGCGCTCAGGGATACGAGCAGTACTTC.

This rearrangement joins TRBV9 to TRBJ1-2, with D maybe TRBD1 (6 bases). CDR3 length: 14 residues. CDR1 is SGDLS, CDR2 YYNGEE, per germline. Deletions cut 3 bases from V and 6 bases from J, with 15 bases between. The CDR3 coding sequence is TGTGCCAGCAGCGCTGGACAGAGAGGGGATGGCTACACCTTC. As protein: CASSAGQRGDGYTF.

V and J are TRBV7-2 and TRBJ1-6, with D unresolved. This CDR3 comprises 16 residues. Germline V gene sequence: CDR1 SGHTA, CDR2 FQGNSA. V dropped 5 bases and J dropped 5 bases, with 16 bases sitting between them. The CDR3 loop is CASSPVMPVDNSPLHF. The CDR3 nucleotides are TGTGCCAGCAGCCCAGTCATGCCAGTAGATAATTCACCCCTCCACTTT.

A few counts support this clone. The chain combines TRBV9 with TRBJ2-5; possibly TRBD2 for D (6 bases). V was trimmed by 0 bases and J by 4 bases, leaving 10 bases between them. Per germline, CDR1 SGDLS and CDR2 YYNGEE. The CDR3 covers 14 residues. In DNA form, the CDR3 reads TGTGCCAGCAGCGTAGAGTGGGGAGGAGAGACCCAGTACTTC. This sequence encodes CASSVEWGGETQYF.

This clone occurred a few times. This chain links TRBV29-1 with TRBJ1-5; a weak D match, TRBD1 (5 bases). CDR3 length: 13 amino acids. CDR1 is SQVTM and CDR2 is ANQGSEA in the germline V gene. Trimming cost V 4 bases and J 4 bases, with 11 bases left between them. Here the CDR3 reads CSVGRGANQPQHF. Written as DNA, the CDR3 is TGCAGCGTTGGCCGCGGGGCAAATCAGCCCCAGCATTTT.

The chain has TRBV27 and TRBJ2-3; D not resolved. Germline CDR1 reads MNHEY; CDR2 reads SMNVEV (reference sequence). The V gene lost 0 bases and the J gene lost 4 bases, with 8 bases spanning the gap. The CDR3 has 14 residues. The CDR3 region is CASSLSPWSDTQYF. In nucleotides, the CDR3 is TGTGCCAGCAGTTTATCCCCCTGGTCAGATACGCAGTATTTT.